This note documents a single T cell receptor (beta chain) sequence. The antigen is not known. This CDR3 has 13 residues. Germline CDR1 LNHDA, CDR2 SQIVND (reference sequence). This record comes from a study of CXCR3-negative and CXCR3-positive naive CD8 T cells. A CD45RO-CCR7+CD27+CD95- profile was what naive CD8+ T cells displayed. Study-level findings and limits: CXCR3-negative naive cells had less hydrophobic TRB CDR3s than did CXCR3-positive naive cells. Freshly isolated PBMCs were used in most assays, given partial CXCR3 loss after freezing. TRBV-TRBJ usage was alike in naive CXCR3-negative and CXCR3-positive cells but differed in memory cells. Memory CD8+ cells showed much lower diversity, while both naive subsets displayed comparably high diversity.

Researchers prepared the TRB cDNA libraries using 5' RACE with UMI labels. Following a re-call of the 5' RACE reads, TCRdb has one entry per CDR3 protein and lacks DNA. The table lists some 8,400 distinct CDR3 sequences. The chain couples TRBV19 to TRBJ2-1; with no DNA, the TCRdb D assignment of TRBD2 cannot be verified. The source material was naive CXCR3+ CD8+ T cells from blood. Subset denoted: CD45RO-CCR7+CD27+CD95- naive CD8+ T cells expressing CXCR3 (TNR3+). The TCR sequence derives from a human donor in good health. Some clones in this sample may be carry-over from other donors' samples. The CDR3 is CASSVLADNEQFF.